This is a list of T cell receptor beta chains from one sample in a study of T cells after yellow fever vaccination. TCRdb redid the calling of the 5' RACE reads with MiXCR, one entry per CDR3 protein. The table lists about 340,000 distinct CDR3 sequences, more than 8.5% of them singletons, with approximately 19% in the top ten. Sequencing was performed on PBMCs, taken on the day of the first yellow fever vaccination. These receptors were obtained from a man between 18 and 35 years old who received the YFV17D yellow fever vaccine. The CDR3 runs from the conserved cysteine through the conserved F or W. The D gene is left open where the match is weak. Rows may omit the clone size; those that give it use once, few, many or a size class.

TRBJ1-6	TRBV19	.	few	TGTGCCAGTAGGGTGGGACAAGTTAATTCACCCCTCCACTTT	CASRVGQVNSPLHF
TRBJ1-3	TRBV7-6	TRBD1	.	TGTGCCAGCAGACGAAAACCGACAGGGGTCCCCGCTGACGGAAACACCATATATTTT	CASRRKPTGVPADGNTIYF
TRBJ1-2	TRBV12-3/TRBV12-4	.	.	TGTGCCAGCAGTTTAATGGGCCATGCCTATGGCTACACCTTC	CASSLMGHAYGYTF
TRBJ2-1	TRBV10-3	.	.	TGTGCCATCTCTCTGGGGGGGGGGCCCGAGTGGGGTGAGCAGTTCTTC	CAISLGGGPEWGEQFF
TRBJ2-5	TRBV9	.	.	TGTGCCAGCAGCCCAGGACGGGGGACAGTAGAGACCCAGTACTTC	CASSPGRGTVETQYF
TRBJ1-1	TRBV19	.	.	TGTGCCAGTAGTATATTGGGGGTCATGAACACTGAAGCTTACTTT	CASSILGVMNTEAYF
TRBJ2-1	TRBV12-3/TRBV12-4	TRBD2	.	TGTGCCAGCAGTCCCCGACTAGCGGGGGGGCCGGTCCATGAGCAGTTCTTC	CASSPRLAGGPVHEQFF
TRBJ2-1	TRBV5-8	TRBD1	.	TGTGCCAGCAGCTCCGGGACAGGGCACAATGAGCAGTTCTTC	CASSSGTGHNEQFF
TRBJ2-5	TRBV4-3	.	.	TGCGCCACCCCAGACTTGCCACAAGAGACCCAGTACTTC	CATPDLPQETQYF
TRBJ2-1	TRBV6-2/TRBV6-3	TRBD2	.	TGTGCCAGCAGTTATACCCCCCGAGCGGGGGGGCTGTATGAGCAGTTCTTC	CASSYTPRAGGLYEQFF
TRBJ2-6	TRBV28	TRBD2	few	TGTGCCAGCAGTAGCGGGGCCTCTGGGGCCAACGTCCTGACTTTC	CASSSGASGANVLTF
TRBJ2-7	TRBV4-1	.	few	TGCGCCAGCAGCCAAGACCCGATTGGCTTTCCCCAAAGCTACGAGCAGTACTTC	CASSQDPIGFPQSYEQYF
TRBJ2-3	TRBV5-6	.	.	TGTGCCAGCAGCGGCGAAACAGTCGCTTACCGCACAGATACGCAGTATTTT	CASSGETVAYRTDTQYF
TRBJ2-1	TRBV20-1	.	.	TGCAGTGCTAGAGGACATAGGGGGGAGGGTGAGCAGTTCTTC	CSARGHRGEGEQFF
TRBJ2-3	TRBV5-4	.	few	TGTGCCAGCCTCGAGGGGGGTAGCACAGATACGCAGTATTTT	CASLEGGSTDTQYF
TRBJ1-1	TRBV7-2	.	.	TGTGCCAGCAGCTTAGAAAGGGGATCGACTGAAGCTTTCTTT	CASSLERGSTEAFF
TRBJ1-5	TRBV4-1	.	many	TGCGCCAGCAGCCGCGGGGGCCCGGGGCAGCCCCAGCATTTT	CASSRGGPGQPQHF
TRBJ2-5	TRBV9	TRBD2	many	TGTGCCAGCAGCGCCCGACTAGCGGAGACCCAGTACTTC	CASSARLAETQYF
TRBJ2-7	TRBV7-2	TRBD2	few	TGTGCCAGCAGCGAGCGGGGTGTTATCCACGAGCAGTACTTC	CASSERGVIHEQYF
TRBJ2-5	TRBV6-1	TRBD2	few	TGTGCCAGCAGTGAATCTACTAGCGGAGGTGGAACGGAGACCCAGTACTTC	CASSESTSGGGTETQYF
TRBJ1-6	TRBV6-4	.	.	TGTGCCAGCAGTGACTCGGGCTCACCCCTCCACTTT	CASSDSGSPLHF
TRBJ1-6	TRBV5-1	TRBD1	.	TGCGCCAGCAGGCAGGGGGCGGAATCACCCCTCCACTTT	CASRQGAESPLHF
TRBJ1-1	TRBV9	.	many	TGTGCCAGCAACGCCTGGGGGAACACTGAAGCTTTCTTT	CASNAWGNTEAFF
TRBJ1-1	TRBV4-1	.	few	TGCGCCAGCAGCCAAGATTTCGTCCGTGGTGGGACTGAAGCTTTCTTT	CASSQDFVRGGTEAFF
TRBJ2-3	TRBV5-1	.	few	TGCGCCAGCAGTGCGGACTCAGGTTTCACAGATACGCAGTATTTT	CASSADSGFTDTQYF
TRBJ2-5	TRBV20-1	TRBD1	few	TGCAGTGCTGCCCCGACAGGGTCAGAGACCCAGTACTTC	CSAAPTGSETQYF
TRBJ2-6	TRBV20-1	.	many	TGCAGTGCTAGAAGGGGAGCCTCTGGGGCCAACGTCCTGACTTTC	CSARRGASGANVLTF
TRBJ2-4	TRBV29-1	.	.	TGCAGCGTTCTTGACTCCAAAAACATTCAGTACTTC	CSVLDSKNIQYF
TRBJ1-5	TRBV6-6	.	few	TGTGCCAGCAGGTATGCAGGGTATCAGCCCCAGCATTTT	CASRYAGYQPQHF
TRBJ1-1	TRBV5-4	.	few	TGTGCCAGCAGCTTGGAGAGAACGAACACTGAAGCTTTCTTT	CASSLERTNTEAFF
TRBJ2-3	TRBV24-1	TRBD2	few	TGTGCCACCAGTGACGCGGGGGGGGCAGATACGCAGTATTTT	CATSDAGGADTQYF
TRBJ1-5	TRBV20-1	.	few	TGCAGTGCCCTTAGGGGCGTGGTAGGTCAGCCCCAGCATTTT	CSALRGVVGQPQHF
TRBJ2-3	TRBV20-1	.	.	TGCAGTGCCGAACAGGGATCCGGAACGCAGTATTTT	CSAEQGSGTQYF
TRBJ2-3	TRBV7-9	.	few	TGTGCCAGCAGCCATAGGGACTCCAACACAGATACGCAGTATTTT	CASSHRDSNTDTQYF
TRBJ2-3	TRBV7-9	.	.	TGTGCCAGCAGCTTCTGGTCGGGGGAGGCAGATACGCAGTATTTT	CASSFWSGEADTQYF
TRBJ1-2	TRBV12-3/TRBV12-4	.	.	TGTGCCAGCAGTTTAAGGTATCCCACAGGAGTTACTGCAAATGGCTACACCTTC	CASSLRYPTGVTANGYTF
TRBJ2-5	TRBV4-1	.	.	TGCGCCAGCAGCCAAGATGCGGCATTATGGGAGACCCAGTACTTC	CASSQDAALWETQYF
TRBJ2-1	TRBV24-1	TRBD1	few	TGTGCCACCAGCAACAGGGGGGAACTACATGAGCAGTTCTTC	CATSNRGELHEQFF
TRBJ2-3	TRBV7-3	.	few	TGTGCCAGCAGCTTAGCAAATAGCGTGACAGATACGCAGTATTTT	CASSLANSVTDTQYF
TRBJ2-6	TRBV24-1	.	.	TGTGCCACCAGTGCTTCGGCCTCTGGGGCCAACGTCCTGACTTTC	CATSASASGANVLTF
TRBJ1-3	TRBV7-2	.	.	TGTGCCAGCAGCTTGGGGGGGTCGGGTGGAAACACCATATATTTT	CASSLGGSGGNTIYF